This TCR beta chain was recovered during a study of early T cells in non-severe SARS-CoV-2 infection (dated by TCRdb to 2020 to 2023). Looking at the study overall: Bulk RNA from unsorted whole blood was used for TCR sequencing, so alpha and beta chains could not be paired. Summary of the overall study and its limitations: Matching against VDJdb was skewed toward anti-spike CD8 responses, likely underestimated virus-specific expansions, and missed private and CD4 specificities.

The germline V gene provides CDR1 SGHVS and CDR2 FQNEAQ. The CDR3, cysteine through phenylalanine, is 12 amino acids long. The only DNA kept is the CDR3, 36 bases in frame from the first base. Trimming costs V 5 bases and J 9 bases, and their ends lie 13 bases apart. The study was a case-control design nested within a healthcare worker cohort in London, UK, with weekly nasopharyngeal swab PCR tests and blood sampling. Between 23 and 31 March 2020, the week of the UK lockdown, healthcare workers were enrolled and then followed up weekly for as long as 16 weeks. This clonotype was seen repeatedly, ten times or more. Its antigen is still unknown. Per-base quality was not reported, and no clone a single base away is much larger than it. The library was produced with 5' RACE. Sequencing instrument: NextSeq 500. Unique molecular identifiers were attached to individual cDNA molecules in the TCR library protocol so that sequencing error and PCR bias could be corrected. Sequencing covered both TCR alpha and beta chains, and within each sample the abundances of alpha and beta sequences were tightly co-correlated. Per the original workflow: V gene, J gene and CDR3 annotation of TCR sequences was performed with Decombinator V4. TCRs were defined as expanded if a significant change between any two time points was detected under a Poisson model with p below 0.0001. TCR abundances were normalised to the total number of TCRs sequenced in each sample and reported as counts per million. TRAV1-2 paired with TRAJ12, TRAJ20 or TRAJ33 defined MAIT TCRs, while TRAV10 paired with TRAJ18 defined iNKT TCRs. VDJdb, accessed 1 November 2021, was searched for CMV, EBV and SARS-CoV-2 annotated TCRs, excluding TCRs annotated for multiple antigens. TCRdb applied fastp at Q25 and MiXCR to the public reads, then kept only in-frame beta chains. Each CDR3 protein appears once, grouped with its most common genes and DNA. It is TCRdb's table, rather than the study itself, that gives the V and J calls and clone size. Across this sample there are around 63,000 distinct CDR3 sequences, with approximately 6.1% seen only once. About 3% of the sample rests with the top ten.

The chain is made from TRBV7-8 and TRBJ2-5; the D gene assignment is ambiguous. The TCR was taken from an adult who was a healthcare worker with PCR-confirmed SARS-CoV-2 infection or an uninfected control (not recorded which). The sequenced sample was whole blood, obtained at baseline. In nucleotides, the sequence is TGTGCCAGCAGCCAATCCTCTGGGCCCCAGTACTTC. Translated, it gives CASSQSSGPQYF.